Listed here are 20 T cell receptor beta chains from one sample, sequenced in a study of blood T cell repertoires in COVID-19. Produced via immunoSEQ multiplex PCR; TCRdb's table is partial and in-frame only. The sample yields about 300,000 clones, 70% to 90% seen once. The source material was PBMCs or T cells enriched from blood (not recorded which). Every receptor here comes from a man aged 25-45 years who had recovered from COVID-19.

The gene calls are TRBV10-2 and TRBJ2-1, with a weak D call TRBD2 (6 bases). Germline V gene sequence: CDR1 WSHSY, CDR2 SAAADI. The V gene lost 2 bases and the J gene lost 8 bases, with 7 bases spanning the gap. CDR3 length equals 12 residues. The CDR3 coding sequence is TGCGCCAGCAGTGAGGCTAGCGATGAGCAGTTCTTC. This gives the protein CASSEASDEQFF.

DNA of the CDR3: TGTGCCTCCAGGCCAGGGGAGGGTGAAAAACTGTTTTTT. This encodes CASRPGEGEKLFF. The rearrangement links TRBV2 to TRBJ1-4, with D possibly matching TRBD1 (6 bases). CDR3 size: 13 residues. The V end lost 11 bases, the J end lost 7 bases, and 17 bases lay between the germline ends. The germline V gene encodes CDR1 SNHLY and CDR2 FYNNEI.

The chain recombines TRBV5-1 with TRBJ2-7, with D perhaps TRBD1 (6 bases). The V gene lost 2 bases and the J gene lost 2 bases, with 11 bases spanning the gap. This CDR3 spans 14 amino acids. Germline-derived CDR1 and CDR2 are SGHRS and YFSETQ. The CDR3 is CASSFRDTAYEQYF. CDR3 nucleotides: TGCGCCAGCAGCTTCAGGGACACCGCCTACGAGCAGTACTTC. Drawing the rest from reference TRBV5-1 and TRBJ2-7, the complete variable domain is KAGVTQTPRYLIKTRGQQVTLSCSPISGHRSVSWYQQTPGQGLQFLFEYFSETQRNKGNFPGRFSGRQFSNSRSEMNVSTLELGDSALYLCASSFRDTAYEQYFGPGTRLTVT.

The gene calls are TRBV4-1 and TRBJ2-7; 14 bases align to TRBD2. The J segment lost 3 bases and the V segment lost 3 bases, leaving 7 bases of the junction unmatched. The CDR3 is 17 amino acids. Germline CDR1 reads MGHRA; CDR2 reads YSYEKL. This CDR3 is CASSHPGTSGRSYEQYF. The CDR3 coding sequence is TGCGCCAGCAGCCATCCCGGGACTAGCGGGAGAAGCTACGAGCAGTACTTC.

This clone was counted only a few times. The V call is TRBV5-4, the J call TRBJ1-1, with 7 bases identical to TRBD1. Germline values: CDR1 SGHNT, CDR2 YYREEE (reference sequence). V shed 4 bases, J shed 7 bases, and the junction held 13 bases outside the gene matches. This CDR3 contains 15 residues. The CDR3 bases are TGTGCCAGCAGCCGCCCAGGGACAGAAGTTAATGAAGCTTTCTTT. Encoded protein: CASSRPGTEVNEAFF.

In this sample, this clone turned up a few times. The V call is TRBV15, the J call TRBJ1-1, with 7 bases lining up with TRBD1. Germline V gives CDR1 LNHNV, CDR2 YYDKDF (reference sequence). The CDR3 is 14 residues long. V gave up 2 bases and J gave up 3 bases; unmatched junction bases: 3. The CDR3 loop reads CATSRSQGYTEAFF. CDR3 bases: TGTGCCACCAGCAGATCACAGGGGTACACTGAAGCTTTCTTT. Supplemented by reference TRBV15 and TRBJ1-1, the full variable domain reads DAMVIQNPRYQVTQFGKPVTLSCSQTLNHNVMYWYQQKSSQAPKLLFHYYDKDFNNEADTPDNFQSRRPNTSFCFLDIRSPGLGDTAMYLCATSRSQGYTEAFFGQGTRLTVV.

The V call is TRBV5-1, the J call TRBJ1-2; possible D gene TRBD1, 5 bases. The length of the CDR3 is 15 residues. Germline-derived CDR1 and CDR2 are SGHRS and YFSETQ. V was trimmed by 1 base and J by 4 bases, leaving 14 bases between them. The CDR3 here is CASSLSSGELYGYTF. CDR3 bases: TGCGCCAGCAGCTTGTCATCGGGGGAACTCTATGGCTACACCTTC.

The rearrangement joins TRBV6-5 to TRBJ2-7; no clear D gene. This CDR3 contains 15 residues. Germline assignment: CDR1 MNHEY and CDR2 SVGAGI. V lost 0 bases and J lost 4, with 13 bases in between. CDR3 coding DNA: TGTGCCAGCAGTTACTCGCGGCTGGGTGAATACGAGCAGTACTTC. Translating gives CASSYSRLGEYEQYF.

The rearrangement links TRBV3-1 (or the pseudogene TRBV3-2) to TRBJ1-2; 9 bases align to TRBD1. CDR1 and CDR2 from the germline V gene are LGHDT and YNNKEL (reference sequence). The trim removed 2 bases at V and 7 bases at J, leaving 11 bases unmatched. This CDR3 is 16 amino acids long. CDR3 region: CASSQPTGGEVSGYTF. CDR3 DNA sequence: TGTGCCAGCAGCCAACCCACAGGGGGCGAAGTATCTGGCTACACCTTC.

J is TRBJ1-1 and V is TRBV18, with 7 positions matching TRBD1. CDR1 is KGHSH, CDR2 LQKENI, per germline. The CDR3 totals 15 residues. Trimming took 3 bases from V and 0 from J; bases not matched to a gene: 4. The CDR3 region is CASSPPGQMNTEAFF. The CDR3 DNA sequence: TGTGCCAGCTCACCCCCGGGACAGATGAACACTGAAGCTTTCTTT.

The chain links TRBV30 to TRBJ2-7, with 9 bases matching TRBD1. In germline, CDR1 is GTSNPN, CDR2 SVGIG (reference sequence). With 0 bases clipped from V and 6 bases from J, the junction kept 3 bases outside the gene matches. The CDR3 is 13 amino acids. As DNA, the CDR3 is TGTGCCTGGAGTGTAGGGACAGGGTCCGAGCAGTACTTC. Translated, it gives CAWSVGTGSEQYF.

The rearrangement joins TRBV9 to TRBJ2-2; TRBD2 matches 14 bases. Germline loops: CDR1 SGDLS, CDR2 YYNGEE. V dropped 3 bases and J dropped 7; count of bases not matched to a gene: 8. The CDR3 has 17 residues. The CDR3 coding sequence is TGTGCCAGCAGCGCCGGACTAGCGGGGGGTTCAGTCGGGGAGCTGTTTTTT. The encoded protein is CASSAGLAGGSVGELFF.

V usage is TRBV7-8 and J usage is TRBJ2-5, with 11 bases identical to TRBD1. CDR3 size: 16 residues. The germline gives CDR1 SGHVS, CDR2 FQNEAQ. J was trimmed by 4 bases and V by 5 bases; bases with no gene match: 9. CDR3 coding DNA: TGTGCCAGCAGCCGACCGGGACAGGGGGGGGGAGAGACCCAGTACTTC. Translation: CASSRPGQGGGETQYF.

As for this clone: This specimen includes other DNA sequences encoding the same CDR3. The rearrangement joins TRBV18 to TRBJ1-4; TRBD1 is a possible D gene (5 bases). V was trimmed by 3 bases and J by 2 bases, leaving 7 bases between them. Germline V lookup: CDR1 KGHSH, CDR2 LQKENI. The CDR3 spans 14 residues. CDR3 bases: TGTGCCAGCTCACCCCAGGGTACTAATGAAAAACTGTTTTTT. Protein product: CASSPQGTNEKLFF.

The chain couples TRBV5-6 to TRBJ1-6, with a tentative D call TRBD1 (6 bases). Germline values: CDR1 SGHDT, CDR2 YYEEEE. The CDR3 consists of 13 residues. V was pared by 4 bases and J by 6 bases, with 8 bases between. Here the CDR3 DNA reads TGTGCCAGCAGCCCGGACAGTAATTCACCCCTCCACTTT. This gives the protein CASSPDSNSPLHF.

The chain carries TRBV6-5 and TRBJ2-2, with a possible D match to TRBD1 (6 bases). In germline, CDR1 is MNHEY, CDR2 SVGAGI. Trimming left V 6 bases short and J 5 bases short, with 13 bases between. The CDR3 runs 14 residues. The CDR3 here is CASSPTDRTGELFF. Here the CDR3 DNA reads TGTGCCAGCAGCCCCACAGACAGGACCGGGGAGCTGTTTTTT.

This sequence joins TRBV4-1 and TRBJ2-7, with 7 nucleotides matching TRBD2. The ends lost 3 bases at V and 0 bases at J; junction bases unmatched: 11. Germline CDR1 and CDR2: MGHRA and YSYEKL. The length of the CDR3 is 17 residues. The CDR3 DNA follows: TGCGCCAGCAGCCAGGAAGCCCCTAGCGGAACCTCCTACGAGCAGTACTTC. It codes for CASSQEAPSGTSYEQYF.

This clone was found once. The rearrangement uses TRBV2 and TRBJ1-1, with 8 bases aligning to TRBD1. The junction had 4 bases not matched to a gene; V was cut back by 10 bases and J by 0 bases. CDR1 and CDR2 from the germline V gene are SNHLY and FYNNEI. There are 13 residues in the CDR3. As DNA, the CDR3 is TGTGCCACCGGACAGGGAGTGAACACTGAAGCTTTCTTT. As protein: CATGQGVNTEAFF.

The rearrangement joins TRBV25-1 to TRBJ1-2; unclear D gene. The CDR3 consists of 15 residues. Germline V gene lookup returns CDR1 MGHDK and CDR2 SYGVNS. The V end lost 4 bases, the J end lost 0 bases, and 12 bases lay between the germline ends. CDR3 coding DNA: TGTGCCAGCAGTGCTGGAGGATGGGCTAACTATGGCTACACCTTC. This gives the protein CASSAGGWANYGYTF.

This clone was recorded a few times. V usage is TRBV6-5 and J usage is TRBJ2-1; 10 positions agree with TRBD1. V lost 9 bases to trimming and J lost 7 bases; unmatched junction nucleotides: 3. The CDR3 has 12 amino acids. Germline CDR1 MNHEY, CDR2 SVGAGI. The CDR3, as DNA: TGTGCCAGTAGACAGGGGGCAAATGAGCAGTTCTTC. Translating it yields CASRQGANEQFF.